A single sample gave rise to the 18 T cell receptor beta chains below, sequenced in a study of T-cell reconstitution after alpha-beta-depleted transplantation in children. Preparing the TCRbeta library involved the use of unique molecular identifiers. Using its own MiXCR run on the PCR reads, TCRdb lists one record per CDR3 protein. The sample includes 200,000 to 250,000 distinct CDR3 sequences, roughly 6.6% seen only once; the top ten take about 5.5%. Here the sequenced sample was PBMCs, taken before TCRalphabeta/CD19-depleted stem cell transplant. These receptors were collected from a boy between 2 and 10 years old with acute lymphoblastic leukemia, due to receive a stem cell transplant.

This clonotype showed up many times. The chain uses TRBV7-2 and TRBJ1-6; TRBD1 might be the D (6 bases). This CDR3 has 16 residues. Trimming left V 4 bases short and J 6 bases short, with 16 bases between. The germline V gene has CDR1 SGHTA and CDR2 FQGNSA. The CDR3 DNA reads TGTGCCAGCAGCTCACAGGGAGGAAGTGGTAATTCACCCCTCCACTTT. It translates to CASSSQGGSGNSPLHF.

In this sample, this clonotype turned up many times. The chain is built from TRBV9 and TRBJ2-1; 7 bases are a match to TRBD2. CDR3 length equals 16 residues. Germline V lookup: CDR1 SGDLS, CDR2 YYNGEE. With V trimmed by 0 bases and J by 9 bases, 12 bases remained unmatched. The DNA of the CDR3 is TGTGCCAGCAGCGTAGGAGGCGGGAGTGAAATAGCTGAGCAGTTCTTC. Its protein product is CASSVGGGSEIAEQFF.

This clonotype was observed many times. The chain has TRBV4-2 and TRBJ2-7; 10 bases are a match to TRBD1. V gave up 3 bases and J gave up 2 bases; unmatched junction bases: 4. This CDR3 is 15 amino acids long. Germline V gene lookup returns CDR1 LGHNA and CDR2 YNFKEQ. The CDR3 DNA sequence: TGTGCCAGCAGCCAGGACAGGGGGAAAACCTACGAGCAGTACTTC. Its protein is CASSQDRGKTYEQYF.

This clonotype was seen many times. The CDR3 region has the DNA TGCAGCGTTGAAGTTGGGGGGCAAGAGACCCAGTACTTC. As protein: CSVEVGGQETQYF. This chain links TRBV29-1 with TRBJ2-5; perhaps TRBD2 as D (6 bases). Trimming removed 1 base at V and 2 bases at J, with 8 bases between. Germline CDR1 SQVTM, CDR2 ANQGSEA. The CDR3 is made up of 13 amino acids.

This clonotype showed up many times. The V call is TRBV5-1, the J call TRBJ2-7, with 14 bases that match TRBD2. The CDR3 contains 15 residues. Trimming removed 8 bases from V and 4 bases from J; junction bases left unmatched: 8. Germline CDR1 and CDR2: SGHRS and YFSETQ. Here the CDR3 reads CASSGLAGEEYEQYF. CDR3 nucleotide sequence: TGCGCCAGTTCGGGACTAGCGGGAGAGGAGTACGAGCAGTACTTC.

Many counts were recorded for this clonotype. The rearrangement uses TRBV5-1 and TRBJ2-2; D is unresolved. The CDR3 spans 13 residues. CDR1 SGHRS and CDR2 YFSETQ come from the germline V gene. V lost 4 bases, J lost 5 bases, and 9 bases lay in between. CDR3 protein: CASSPVRTGELFF. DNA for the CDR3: TGCGCCAGCAGCCCCGTCAGGACCGGGGAGCTGTTTTTT.

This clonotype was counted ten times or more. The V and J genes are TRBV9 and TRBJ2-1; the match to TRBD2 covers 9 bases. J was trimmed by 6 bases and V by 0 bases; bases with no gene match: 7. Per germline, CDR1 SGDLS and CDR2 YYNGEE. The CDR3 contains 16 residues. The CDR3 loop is CASSVGPSGGSNEQFF. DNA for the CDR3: TGTGCCAGCAGCGTAGGGCCCAGCGGGGGGAGCAATGAGCAGTTCTTC. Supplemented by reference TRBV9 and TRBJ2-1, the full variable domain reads DSGVTQTPKHLITATGQRVTLRCSPRSGDLSVYWYQQSLDQGLQFLIQYYNGEERAKGNILERFSAQQFPDLHSELNLSSLELGDSALYFCASSVGPSGGSNEQFFGPGTRLTVL.

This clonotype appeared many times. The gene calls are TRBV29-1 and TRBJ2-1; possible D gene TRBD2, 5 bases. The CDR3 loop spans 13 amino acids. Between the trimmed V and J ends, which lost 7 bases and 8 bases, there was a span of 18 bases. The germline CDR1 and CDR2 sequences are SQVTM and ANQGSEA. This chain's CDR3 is CSAVPRERYEQFF. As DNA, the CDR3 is TGCAGCGCCGTGCCAAGGGAGCGCTATGAGCAGTTCTTC.

The CDR3 DNA reads as TGTGCCAGCACCCCACCCCTTGGTAGCGGGAGGGGAATAAGAAATGAGCAGTTCTTC. The encoded protein is CASTPPLGSGRGIRNEQFF. This chain links TRBV12-3 or TRBV12-4 with TRBJ2-1, with 11 bases identical to TRBD2. Germline trimming cut 7 bases from V and 7 bases from J; bases unmatched to any gene: 21. The CDR3 is made up of 19 amino acids.

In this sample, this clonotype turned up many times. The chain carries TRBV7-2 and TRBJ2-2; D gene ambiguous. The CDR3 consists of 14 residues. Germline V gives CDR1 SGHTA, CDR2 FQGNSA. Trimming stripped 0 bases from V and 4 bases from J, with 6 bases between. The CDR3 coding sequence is TGTGCCAGCAGCTTAGCGACGGCCACCGGGGAGCTGTTTTTT. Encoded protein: CASSLATATGELFF.

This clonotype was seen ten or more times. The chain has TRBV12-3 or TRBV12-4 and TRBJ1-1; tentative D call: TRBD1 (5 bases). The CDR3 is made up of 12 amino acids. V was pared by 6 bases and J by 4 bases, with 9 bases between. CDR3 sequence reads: CASRGTATEAFF. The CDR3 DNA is TGTGCCAGCAGGGGGACGGCCACTGAAGCTTTCTTT.

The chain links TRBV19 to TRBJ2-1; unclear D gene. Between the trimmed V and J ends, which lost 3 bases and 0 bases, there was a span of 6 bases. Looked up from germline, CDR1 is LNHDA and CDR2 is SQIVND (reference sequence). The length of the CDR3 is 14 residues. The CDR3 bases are TGTGCCAGTAGTATTGGGCCCTCCTACAATGAGCAGTTCTTC. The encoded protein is CASSIGPSYNEQFF.

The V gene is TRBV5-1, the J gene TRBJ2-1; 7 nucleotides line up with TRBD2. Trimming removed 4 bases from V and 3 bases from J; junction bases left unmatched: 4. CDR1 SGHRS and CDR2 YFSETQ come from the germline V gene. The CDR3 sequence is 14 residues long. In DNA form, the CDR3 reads TGCGCCAGCAGCCTCGGACTAGTCTACAATGAGCAGTTCTTC. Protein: CASSLGLVYNEQFF. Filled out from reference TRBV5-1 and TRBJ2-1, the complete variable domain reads KAGVTQTPRYLIKTRGQQVTLSCSPISGHRSVSWYQQTPGQGLQFLFEYFSETQRNKGNFPGRFSGRQFSNSRSEMNVSTLELGDSALYLCASSLGLVYNEQFFGPGTRLTVL.

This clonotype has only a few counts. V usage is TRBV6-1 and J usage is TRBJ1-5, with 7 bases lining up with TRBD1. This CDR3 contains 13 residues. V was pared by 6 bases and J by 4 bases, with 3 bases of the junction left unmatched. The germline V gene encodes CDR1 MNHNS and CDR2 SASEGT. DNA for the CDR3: TGTGCCAGCAGGACAGGGATGAATCAGCCCCAGCATTTT. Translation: CASRTGMNQPQHF.

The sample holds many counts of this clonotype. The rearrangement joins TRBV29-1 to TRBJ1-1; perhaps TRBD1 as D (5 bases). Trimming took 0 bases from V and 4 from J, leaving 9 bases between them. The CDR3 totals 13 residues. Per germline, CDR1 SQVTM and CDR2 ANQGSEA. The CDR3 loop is CSVEDLGVTEAFF. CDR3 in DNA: TGCAGCGTTGAAGATCTGGGGGTCACTGAAGCTTTCTTT.

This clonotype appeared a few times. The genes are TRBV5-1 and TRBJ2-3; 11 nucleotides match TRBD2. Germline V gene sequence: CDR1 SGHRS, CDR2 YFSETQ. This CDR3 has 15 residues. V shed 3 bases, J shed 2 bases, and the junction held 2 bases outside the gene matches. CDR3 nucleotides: TGCGCCAGCAGCTGGACTAGCGGGCTCACAGATACGCAGTATTTT. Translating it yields CASSWTSGLTDTQYF.

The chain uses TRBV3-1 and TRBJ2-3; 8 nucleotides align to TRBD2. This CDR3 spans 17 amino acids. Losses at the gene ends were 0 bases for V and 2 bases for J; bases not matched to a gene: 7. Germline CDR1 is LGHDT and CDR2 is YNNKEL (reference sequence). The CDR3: CASSQDSAGDTTDTQYF. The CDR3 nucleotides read TGTGCCAGCAGCCAAGACTCAGCGGGGGACACCACAGATACGCAGTATTTT.

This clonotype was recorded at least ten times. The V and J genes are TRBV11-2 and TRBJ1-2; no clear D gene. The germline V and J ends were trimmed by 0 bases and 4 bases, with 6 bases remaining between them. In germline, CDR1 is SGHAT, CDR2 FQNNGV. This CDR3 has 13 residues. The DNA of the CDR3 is TGTGCCAGCAGCTTAGATCCAGCCTATGGCTACACCTTC. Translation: CASSLDPAYGYTF.